This is a list of T cell receptor beta chains from one sample in a study of cytomegalovirus exposure and HLA in healthy donors. Produced via immunoSEQ multiplex PCR; TCRdb's table is partial and in-frame only. The sample consists of tens of thousands of clones, 55% to 65% of them appearing once. Material: PBMCs. These receptors all stem from a woman aged 35 to 49 in good health and CMV-seropositive. Each CDR3 is given with its conserved first and last residue. Each record gives: D gene, CDR3 length, clone size, J gene, V gene, CDR3 DNA, CDR3 protein. The D gene is left open where the match is weak. Clone size is shown for a subset of rows, as once, few, many or a class of expanded clone.

>TRBD2|19|.|TRBJ2-1|TRBV7-9
TGTGCCAGCAGCTTTAGGTCCCCTGGGGCTAGCGGGAGAGGTAATGAGCAGTTCTTC
CASSFRSPGASGRGNEQFF
>TRBD2|15|.|TRBJ2-2|TRBV4-2
TGTGCCAGCAGAAGGCTAGCGGGAGATGCCGGGGAGCTGTTTTTT
CASRRLAGDAGELFF
>TRBD1|16|.|TRBJ2-7|TRBV6-1
TGTGCCAGCAGTGAAGTCTGGACAGGGGACTCCTACGAGCAGTACTTC
CASSEVWTGDSYEQYF
>.|14|once|TRBJ2-1|TRBV4-3
TGCGCCAGCAGCCAGTTCCGGGACTACAATGAGCAGTTCTTC
CASSQFRDYNEQFF
>.|13|.|TRBJ1-1|TRBV6-5
TGTGCCAGCAGTTACTCTCGGACTGTGGAAGCTTTCTTT
CASSYSRTVEAFF
>.|15|.|TRBJ1-2|TRBV13
TGTGCCAGCAGCCTCCGGGACAATCTTAACTATGGCTACACCTTC
CASSLRDNLNYGYTF
>TRBD2|16|.|TRBJ2-1|TRBV6-5
TGTGCCAGCAGTTACTCTACGAGCGGGACCTACAATGAGCAGTTCTTC
CASSYSTSGTYNEQFF
>TRBD2|16|once|TRBJ2-7|TRBV5-1
TGCGCCAGCAGCTTGGCTAGCGGGACTCTCATTTACGAGCAGTACTTC
CASSLASGTLIYEQYF
>.|14|.|TRBJ2-3|TRBV25-1
TGTGCCAGCAGTGATCTTCTAGTAACAGATACGCAGTATTTT
CASSDLLVTDTQYF
>TRBD2|17|few|TRBJ2-1|TRBV28
TGTGCCAGCAGTCCGGGACTAGCGGGAGTTCTTGGTAATGAGCAGTTCTTC
CASSPGLAGVLGNEQFF
>.|15|few|TRBJ2-1|TRBV30
TGTGCCTGCCGACCCCCGGCAGGGCGGTACAATGAGCAGTTCTTC
CACRPPAGRYNEQFF
>.|18|few|TRBJ1-2|TRBV28
TGTGCCAGCAGTTTCCCTAGTTCGGCCCCCAGCCCCAACTATGGCTACACCTTC
CASSFPSSAPSPNYGYTF
>TRBD1|15|.|TRBJ1-2|TRBV28
TGTGCCAGCGGACAGGGGCCGGAGACCCCTTATGGCTACACCTTC
CASGQGPETPYGYTF
>TRBD1|14|.|TRBJ1-4|TRBV6-1
TGTGCCAGCAGCCGGACAGGATCTAATGAAAAACTGTTTTTT
CASSRTGSNEKLFF
>.|16|few|TRBJ1-3|TRBV28
TGTGCCAGCAGTTTTTTGATTGGCTTAAGTGGAAACACCATATATTTT
CASSFLIGLSGNTIYF
>.|15|.|TRBJ1-3|TRBV7-6
TGTGCCAGCAGCGCGGGCCCTAGCTCTGGAAACACCATATATTTT
CASSAGPSSGNTIYF
>.|14|.|TRBJ1-5|TRBV19
TGTGCCAGTAGTATAATGGACAACAATCAGCCCCAGCATTTT
CASSIMDNNQPQHF
>.|14|few|TRBJ2-1|TRBV7-9
TGTGCCAGCAGCCCAGGGGCAGGGAGGGTTGAGCAGTTCTTC
CASSPGAGRVEQFF
>.|14|.|TRBJ1-1|TRBV4-1
TGCGCCAGCAGCTCGACGCGGGGGAACACTGAAGCTTTCTTT
CASSSTRGNTEAFF
>TRBD1|15|.|TRBJ1-5|TRBV2
TGTGCCAGCAGTGGGGGGGACAGGGGTAATCAGCCCCAGCATTTT
CASSGGDRGNQPQHF
>.|13|.|TRBJ1-5|TRBV28
TGTGCCAGCAGTCCTACAGGGAGGGGGCCCCAGCATTTT
CASSPTGRGPQHF
>.|15|.|TRBJ2-5|TRBV6-5
TGTGCCAGCAGTTACGGGGTAGCGCCCCAAGAGACCCAGTACTTC
CASSYGVAPQETQYF
>.|14|.|TRBJ1-6|TRBV2
TGTGCCAGCTCACAGGGTCGGGATTATTCACCCCTCCACTTT
CASSQGRDYSPLHF
>TRBD1|15|.|TRBJ2-1|TRBV11-2
TGTGCCAGCAGCTTAGGGACAGGGCAGGACAATGAGCAGTTCTTC
CASSLGTGQDNEQFF
>.|16|.|TRBJ2-7|TRBV19
TGTGCCAGTAGTCCCCTTCGGGAGCGCATACTCTACGAGCAGTACTTC
CASSPLRERILYEQYF
>TRBD1|13|.|TRBJ2-3|TRBV28
TGTGCCAGCAGTAGACAGGGGGCAGATACGCAGTATTTT
CASSRQGADTQYF
>TRBD1|15|once|TRBJ1-3|TRBV27
TGTGCCAGCAGTGTGATGAGGGGGCTAGGAAACACCATATATTTT
CASSVMRGLGNTIYF
>TRBD2|14|.|TRBJ2-2|TRBV14
TGTGCCAGCAGACTAGCGGGAGACACCGGGGAGCTGTTTTTT
CASRLAGDTGELFF
>TRBD1|18|.|TRBJ2-2|TRBV28
TGTGCCAGCAGACAACCGAGCTCGGGACAGGGGTTCGGCGGGGAGCTGTTTTTT
CASRQPSSGQGFGGELFF
>TRBD2|15|.|TRBJ2-3|TRBV4-2
TGTGCCAGCAGCCAAGATCGGGGGGAGCAATATACGCAGTATTTT
CASSQDRGEQYTQYF
>.|12|.|TRBJ2-7|TRBV2
TGTGCCAGCAGGCCCAACACCTACGAGCAGTACTTC
CASRPNTYEQYF
>.|16|.|TRBJ2-7|TRBV7-7
TGTGCCAGCAGCACCCCGGGAAACCGAGCCTCCTACGAGCAGTACTTC
CASSTPGNRASYEQYF
>TRBD2|15|.|TRBJ2-1|TRBV2
TGTGCCAGCACCTCGGGACTAGCCATCTACAATGAGCAGTTCTTC
CASTSGLAIYNEQFF
>TRBD2|14|few|TRBJ2-3|TRBV7-8
TGTGCCAGCAGCTCCCGGACTAGTTCAGATACGCAGTATTTT
CASSSRTSSDTQYF
>TRBD1|14|.|TRBJ2-2|TRBV2
TGTGCCAACAAACAGGGGGCGGGCACCGGGGAGCTGTTTTTT
CANKQGAGTGELFF
>TRBD2|16|.|TRBJ2-3|TRBV19
TGTGCCAGTAGTACAGGGACTAGCGGGCTCGGAGATACGCAGTATTTT
CASSTGTSGLGDTQYF
>TRBD2|16|.|TRBJ2-2|TRBV18
TGTGCCAGCTCACCACCGAGCGGGGGGAACACCGGGGAGCTGTTTTTT
CASSPPSGGNTGELFF
>.|14|.|TRBJ2-3|TRBV5-6
TGTGCCAGCAGCTTGGAGAGGCTTGCAGATACGCAGTATTTT
CASSLERLADTQYF
>.|14|.|TRBJ1-1|TRBV18
TGTGCCAGCTCACCCCAAACAGGGTTCCCTGAAGCTTTCTTT
CASSPQTGFPEAFF
>.|14|.|TRBJ1-4|TRBV4-1
TGCGCCAGCAGCCAAGTGGGCACCAATGAAAAACTGTTTTTT
CASSQVGTNEKLFF
>.|13|.|TRBJ1-1|TRBV9
TGTGCCAGCAGCGTAGGGCCCCTCACTGAAGCTTTCTTT
CASSVGPLTEAFF
>.|18|.|TRBJ1-1|TRBV28
TGTGCCAGCAGTGGATACAGGTTTCCCACCGAAATAAACACTGAAGCTTTCTTT
CASSGYRFPTEINTEAFF
>TRBD2|15|.|TRBJ2-7|TRBV6-6
TGTGCCAGCAGTTCATCCGGGACTAGCTCCTACGAGCAGTACTTC
CASSSSGTSSYEQYF
>TRBD1|15|few|TRBJ1-2|TRBV4-1
TGCGCCAGCAGCCAAAACGGACAGGGTGGGTATGGCTACACCTTC
CASSQNGQGGYGYTF
>.|14|.|TRBJ2-7|TRBV18
TGTGCCAGCTCACCGCAGGGGAACTACTACGAGCAGTACTTC
CASSPQGNYYEQYF